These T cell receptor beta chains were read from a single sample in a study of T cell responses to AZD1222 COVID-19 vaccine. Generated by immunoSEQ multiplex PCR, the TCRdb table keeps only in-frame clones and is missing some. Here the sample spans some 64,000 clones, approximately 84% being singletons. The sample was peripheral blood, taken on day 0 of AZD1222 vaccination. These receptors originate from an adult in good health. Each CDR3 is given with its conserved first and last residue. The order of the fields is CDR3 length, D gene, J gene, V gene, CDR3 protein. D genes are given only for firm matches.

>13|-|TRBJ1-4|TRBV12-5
CASGGTVNEKLFF
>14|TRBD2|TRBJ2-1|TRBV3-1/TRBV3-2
CASSRLAGLNEQFF
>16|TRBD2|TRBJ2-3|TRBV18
CASSGGLAGGEDTQYF
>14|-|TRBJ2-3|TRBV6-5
CASSTGGYTDTQYF
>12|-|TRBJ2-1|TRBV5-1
CASSTALNEQFF
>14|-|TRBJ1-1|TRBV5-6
CASSLTGPTDGAFF
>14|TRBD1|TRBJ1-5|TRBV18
CASSPSGGGQPQHF
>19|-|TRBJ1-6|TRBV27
CASSFYVGTESSYNSPLHF
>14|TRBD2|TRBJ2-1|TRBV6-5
CASRSGGAANEQFF
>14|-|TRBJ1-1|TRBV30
CASLGEGGNTEAFF
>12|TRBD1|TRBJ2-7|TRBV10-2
CASSEGGWEQYF
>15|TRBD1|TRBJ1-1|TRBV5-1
CASRISGGQGRDAFF
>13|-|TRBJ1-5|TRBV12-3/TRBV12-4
CASSPDRIQPQHF
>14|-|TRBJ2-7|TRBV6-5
CASSYGGRLVEQYF
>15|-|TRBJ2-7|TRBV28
CASSLQGLTSHEQYF
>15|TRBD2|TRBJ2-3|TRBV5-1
CASSPAGERTDTQYF
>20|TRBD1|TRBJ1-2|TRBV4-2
CASSQDLGRGQGPTNYGYTF
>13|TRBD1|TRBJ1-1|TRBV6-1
CASSDGQGPEAFF
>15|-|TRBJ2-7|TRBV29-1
CSVVSSISSSYEQYF
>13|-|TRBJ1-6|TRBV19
CATGESYNSPLHF
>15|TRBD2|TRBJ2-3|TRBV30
CAWSVSSGGAETQYF
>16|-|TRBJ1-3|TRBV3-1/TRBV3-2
CASSQEAGFSGNTIYF
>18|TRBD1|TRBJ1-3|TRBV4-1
CASSLKISQGQGENTIYF
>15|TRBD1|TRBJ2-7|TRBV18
CASLPRQGSSYEQYF
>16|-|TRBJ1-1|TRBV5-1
CASSRNMLQGNTEAFF
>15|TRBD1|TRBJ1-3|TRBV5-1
CASSATGGSGNTIYF
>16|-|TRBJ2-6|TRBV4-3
CASSLVGRSGANVLTF
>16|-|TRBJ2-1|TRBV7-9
CASSKTGRLAYNEQFF
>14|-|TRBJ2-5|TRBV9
CASSPNRVQETQYF
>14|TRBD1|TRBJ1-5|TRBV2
CASRGTGNSQPQHF
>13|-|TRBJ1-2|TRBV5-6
CASSYGGSYGYTF
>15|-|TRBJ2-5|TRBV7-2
CASSLDYGQIETQYF
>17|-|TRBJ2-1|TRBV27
CASSVRVVLTSYNEQFF
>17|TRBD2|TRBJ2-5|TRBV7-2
CASSLAGTSGGYGTQYF
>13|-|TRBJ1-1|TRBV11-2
CASSAQGNTEAFF
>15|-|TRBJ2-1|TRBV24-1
CATSDLTSGLGEQFF
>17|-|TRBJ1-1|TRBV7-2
CASSSPRGGAIVTEAFF
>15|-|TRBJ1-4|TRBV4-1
CASSQGGTGIGKLFF
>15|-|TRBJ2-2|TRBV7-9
CASSPQGTQTGELFF
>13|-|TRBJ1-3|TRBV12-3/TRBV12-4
CASSFRTGNTIYF
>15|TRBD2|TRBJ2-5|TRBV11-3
CASTVRGGPRETQYF